This is a list of T cell receptor beta chains from one sample in a study of blood T cell repertoires in COVID-19. TCRdb keeps only in-frame clones here, not all; method: immunoSEQ multiplex PCR. The repertoire consists of roughly 220,000 clones, with 81% occurring once and the leading ten covering around 7%. Sequenced material: peripheral blood. These receptors were taken from a woman older than 75 with COVID-19, enrolled during active disease. Both conserved end residues are part of each CDR3. A D gene is named only where the DNA matches it firmly. Where a row states a size, it is once, few, many or the class of an expanded clone; other rows omit it.

TRBV4-1	-	-	TRBJ2-1	TGCGCCAGCAGCCTACAGGGTTCATTTTACAATGAGCAGTTCTTC	CASSLQGSFYNEQFF
TRBV5-1	-	once	TRBJ2-1	TGCGCCAGCAGCTTGGAAGGTAGACGGGCGGGTAATGAGCAGTTCTTC	CASSLEGRRAGNEQFF
TRBV28	-	-	TRBJ2-3	TGTGCCAGCAGTTTATTAAGCACAGATACGCAGTATTTT	CASSLLSTDTQYF
TRBV3-1/TRBV3-2	TRBD1	-	TRBJ1-1	TGTGCCAGCAGCCAAGGAAGAGAGGGGGCGAGAGTTGTAGCTTTCTTT	CASSQGREGARVVAFF
TRBV3-1/TRBV3-2	-	-	TRBJ2-7	TGTGCCAGCAGCCAAGCTTTGGGCTCTCTCTCCTACGAGCAGTACTTC	CASSQALGSLSYEQYF
TRBV18	-	-	TRBJ2-2	TGTGCCAGCTCACCCCTCCCCGGGGAGCTGTTTTTT	CASSPLPGELFF
TRBV5-1	-	-	TRBJ1-3	TGCGCCAGCAGACCTGAACTGGGAAACACCATATATTTT	CASRPELGNTIYF
TRBV14	-	-	TRBJ2-2	TGTGCCAGCAGCCAAGGACAGACCGGGGAGCTGTTTTTT	CASSQGQTGELFF
TRBV12-3/TRBV12-4	-	-	TRBJ1-5	TGTGCCAGCAATGACAGGAGCAATCAGCCCCAGCATTTT	CASNDRSNQPQHF
TRBV18	-	-	TRBJ2-2	TGTGCCAGCTCACCACCGAAGGGGTTGGAGCTGTTTTTT	CASSPPKGLELFF
TRBV18	TRBD1	-	TRBJ1-1	TGTGCCAGCTCACGCATAGCGCTGGGACAGGGGCAAAACACTGAAGCTTTCTTT	CASSRIALGQGQNTEAFF
TRBV18	-	once	TRBJ1-4	TGTGCCAGCTCACCTACAAATGAAAAACTGTTTTTT	CASSPTNEKLFF
TRBV7-9	TRBD1	-	TRBJ2-6	TGTGCCAGCAGCAGCGACAGGGCTGGGGCCAACGTCCTGACTTTC	CASSSDRAGANVLTF
TRBV29-1	-	-	TRBJ2-4	TGCAGCGGATTACAGGTTTCCAAAAACATTCAGTACTTC	CSGLQVSKNIQYF
TRBV18	TRBD1	once	TRBJ1-1	TGTGCCAGCTCACCGTCCGGACAGGGGACCATGAACACTGAAGCTTTCTTT	CASSPSGQGTMNTEAFF